This TCR beta chain was found in a study of technical replicates of blood from a few donors. Germline V gives CDR1 SGDLS, CDR2 YYNGEE. The CDR3 has 14 residues. With V trimmed by 5 bases and J by 9 bases, 8 bases remained unmatched. TCRdb's copy holds only in-frame clones and misses some; the assay was immunoSEQ multiplex PCR. The sample shows approximately 76,000 clones, 86% of them seen only once. Source material: PBMCs. The sequence came from a human donor in good health. Some clones in this sample may be carry-over from other donors' samples. The V and J genes are TRBV9 and TRBJ1-6, with 7 nucleotides matching TRBD1. The CDR3 protein is CASSQQGSSSPLHF. The CDR3 nucleotides are TGTGCCAGCAGTCAACAGGGGTCCAGTTCACCCCTCCACTTT.